This T cell receptor beta chain was retrieved from a study of tumor-infiltrating lymphocytes in oesophageal squamous cell carcinoma. Germline values: CDR1 MNHEY, CDR2 SMNVEV (reference sequence). This CDR3 is built from 16 residues. The ends lost 6 bases at V and 3 bases at J; junction bases unmatched: 2. This clonotype occurred a few times. TCRdb independently ran MiXCR on the PCR reads; one entry per CDR3 protein. The sample has 20,000 to 25,000 distinct CDR3 sequences; more than 30% are singletons. The sequence was collected from a male donor with esophageal squamous cell carcinoma. The chain couples TRBV27 to TRBJ2-2; 15 nucleotides align to TRBD2. The sequenced sample was esophageal tumor tissue. This CDR3 reads CASRGLAGGYTGELFF. Written as DNA, the CDR3 is TGTGCCAGCAGGGGACTAGCGGGAGGCTACACCGGGGAGCTGTTTTTT.